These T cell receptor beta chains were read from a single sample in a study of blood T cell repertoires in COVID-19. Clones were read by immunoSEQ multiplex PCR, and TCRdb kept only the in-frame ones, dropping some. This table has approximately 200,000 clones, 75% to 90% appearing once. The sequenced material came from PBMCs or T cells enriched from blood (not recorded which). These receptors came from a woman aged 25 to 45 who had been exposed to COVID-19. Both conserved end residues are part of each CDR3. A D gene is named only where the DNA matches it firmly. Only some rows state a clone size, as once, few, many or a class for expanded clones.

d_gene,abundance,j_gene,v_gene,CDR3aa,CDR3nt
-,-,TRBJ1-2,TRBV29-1,CSVAGLRGLPYGYTF,TGCAGCGTTGCCGGGCTGCGGGGACTTCCCTATGGCTACACCTTC
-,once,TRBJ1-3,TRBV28,CASNYGASGNTIYF,TGTGCCAGCAACTACGGCGCATCTGGAAACACCATATATTTT
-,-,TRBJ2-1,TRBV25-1,CASSGQDNEQFF,TGTGCCAGCAGTGGACAGGACAATGAGCAGTTCTTC
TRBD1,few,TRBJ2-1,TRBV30,CAWSRDRGGSEQFF,TGTGCCTGGAGCCGGGACAGGGGGGGGAGTGAGCAGTTCTTC
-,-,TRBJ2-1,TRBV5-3,CARSQGQNNEQFF,TGTGCCAGAAGCCAGGGACAAAACAATGAGCAGTTCTTC
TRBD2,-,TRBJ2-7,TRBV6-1,CASSEAGAGFSYEQYF,TGTGCCAGCAGTGAAGCCGGAGCGGGGTTCTCCTACGAGCAGTACTTC
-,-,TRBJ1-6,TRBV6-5,CASSYNSDRTNSPLHF,TGTGCCAGCAGTTACAACTCCGACAGGACAAATTCACCCCTCCACTTT
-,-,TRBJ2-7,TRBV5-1,CASSLVPGHYEQYF,TGCGCCAGCAGCTTGGTCCCAGGGCACTACGAGCAGTACTTC
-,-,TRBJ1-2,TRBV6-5,CASRPPGGPGGYTF,TGTGCCAGCAGACCCCCGGGCGGGCCCGGGGGCTACACCTTC
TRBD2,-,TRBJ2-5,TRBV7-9,CASSDTSGGEETQYF,TGTGCCAGCAGCGACACTAGCGGGGGAGAAGAGACCCAGTACTTC
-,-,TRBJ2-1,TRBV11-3,CASSQRLDTAQQFF,TGTGCCAGCAGCCAGAGACTAGACACGGCCCAGCAGTTCTTC
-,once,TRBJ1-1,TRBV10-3,CAISELQGSGTEAFF,TGTGCCATCAGTGAGCTCCAGGGGTCCGGCACTGAAGCTTTCTTT
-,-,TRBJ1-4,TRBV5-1,CASRVTGQTNEKLFF,TGCGCCAGCAGGGTAACAGGGCAAACTAATGAAAAACTGTTTTTT
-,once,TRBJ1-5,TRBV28,CASGRRSNQPQHF,TGTGCCAGCGGAAGGAGGAGCAATCAGCCCCAGCATTTT
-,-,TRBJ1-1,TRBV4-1,CASSQGWGVDTEAFF,TGCGCCAGCAGCCAAGGATGGGGGGTGGACACTGAAGCTTTCTTT
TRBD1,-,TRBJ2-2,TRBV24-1,CATSENSDLRLGGQGYTGELFF,TGTGCCACCAGTGAGAACAGTGATTTACGATTAGGAGGACAGGGTTATACCGGGGAGCTGTTTTTT
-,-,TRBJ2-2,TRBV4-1,CASSPVTGRGRDGFTGELFF,TGCGCCAGCAGCCCCGTGACGGGTAGGGGGCGGGATGGGTTCACCGGGGAGCTGTTTTTT
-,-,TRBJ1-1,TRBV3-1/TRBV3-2,CASSHSSEAFF,TGTGCCAGCAGCCATTCCTCTGAAGCTTTCTTT
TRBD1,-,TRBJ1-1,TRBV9,CASSAPSGTGNTEAFF,TGTGCCAGCAGCGCCCCTTCCGGGACAGGGAACACTGAAGCTTTCTTT
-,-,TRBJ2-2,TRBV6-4,CASSMIANTGELFF,TGTGCCAGCAGCATGATAGCGAACACCGGGGAGCTGTTTTTT
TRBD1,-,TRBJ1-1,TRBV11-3,CASSPGGWDTEAFF,TGTGCCAGCAGCCCAGGGGGCTGGGACACTGAAGCTTTCTTT
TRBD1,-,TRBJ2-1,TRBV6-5,CASRQGQGGLNEQFF,TGTGCCAGCAGACAAGGACAGGGGGGACTCAATGAGCAGTTCTTC
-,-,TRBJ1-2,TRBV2,CASSEGDKSNYGYTF,TGTGCCAGCAGTGAGGGGGACAAGTCTAACTATGGCTACACCTTC
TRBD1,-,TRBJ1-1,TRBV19,CASSIAGRGSTEAFF,TGTGCCAGTAGTATAGCGGGCAGGGGGAGCACTGAAGCTTTCTTT
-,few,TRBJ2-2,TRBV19,CASSSQGGTGELFF,TGTGCCAGTAGTTCCCAAGGGGGCACCGGGGAGCTGTTTTTT
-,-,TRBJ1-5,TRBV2,CASSEEGFGNQPQHF,TGTGCCAGCAGTGAGGAGGGGTTCGGCAATCAGCCCCAGCATTTT
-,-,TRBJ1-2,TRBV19,CASNQPTGTKLNYGYTF,TGTGCCAGTAATCAACCCACCGGGACAAAGCTTAACTATGGCTACACCTTC
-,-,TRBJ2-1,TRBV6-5,CASRIQGAYNEQFF,TGTGCCAGCAGGATACAGGGAGCCTACAATGAGCAGTTCTTC
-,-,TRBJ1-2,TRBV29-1,CSVEDDSSNYGYTF,TGCAGCGTTGAAGATGACAGCTCTAACTATGGCTACACCTTC
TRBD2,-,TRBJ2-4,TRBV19,CASSINGGGLAGAITKNIQYF,TGTGCCAGTAGTATTAATGGTGGGGGACTAGCTGGGGCAATAACCAAAAACATTCAGTACTTC
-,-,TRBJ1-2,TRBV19,CASSATQGNYGYTF,TGTGCCAGTAGTGCGACCCAGGGGAACTATGGCTACACCTTC
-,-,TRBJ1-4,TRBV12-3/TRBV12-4,CASSPATREKLFF,TGTGCCAGCAGTCCGGCGACAAGGGAAAAACTGTTTTTT
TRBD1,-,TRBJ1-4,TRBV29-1,CSGGQGAGEKLFF,TGCAGCGGTGGACAGGGGGCGGGGGAAAAACTGTTTTTT
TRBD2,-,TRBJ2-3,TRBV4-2,CASSQEGGGAVGTQYF,TGTGCCAGCAGCCAAGAGGGCGGGGGGGCCGTGGGTACGCAGTATTTT
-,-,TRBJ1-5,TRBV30,CAWSSQGIYQPQHF,TGTGCCTGGAGCTCGCAGGGGATTTATCAGCCCCAGCATTTT
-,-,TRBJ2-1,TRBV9,CASSGPAGNNEQFF,TGTGCCAGCAGCGGACCCGCGGGGAACAATGAGCAGTTCTTC
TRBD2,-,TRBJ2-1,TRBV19,CASSYRRAGDVNEQFF,TGTGCCAGTAGCTATAGAAGGGCGGGGGATGTCAATGAGCAGTTCTTC